This TCR beta chain was observed in a study of PD-L1 blockade in urothelial cancer. Overall study context: Peripheral blood specimens exhibited a median yield of around 150,000 T cells.

Generated by immunoSEQ multiplex PCR, the TCRdb table keeps only in-frame clones and is missing some. The sample shows 80,000 to 95,000 clones, around four fifths of them seen only once. Germline CDR1 LNHDA, CDR2 SQIVND (reference sequence). The CDR3 is 16 amino acids. V was clipped by 2 bases and J by 4 bases, with 17 bases between them. The time point denotes: peripheral blood 6 weeks after treatment start. Sequencing used PBMCs, obtained around atezolizumab (anti-PD-L1) treatment. The sequence was collected from a man in his 70s with urothelial cancer. The rearrangement joins TRBV19 to TRBJ1-1; D is undetermined. The CDR3, as DNA: TGTGCCAGTAGTATAATAAGGGCAGCCCGGGGCACTGAAGCTTTCTTT. Its protein is CASSIIRAARGTEAFF. Full variable domain (remainder filled in from reference TRBV19 and TRBJ1-1): DGGITQSPKYLFRKEGQNVTLSCEQNLNHDAMYWYRQDPGQGLRLIYYSQIVNDFQKGDIAEGYSVSREKKESFPLTVTSAQKNPTAFYLCASSIIRAARGTEAFFGQGTRLTVV.